Reported below is one T cell receptor (beta chain). Its antigen is undetermined. Synthesis of TCR cDNA relied on 5'RACE template switching, which attached a universal primer site and UMIs. TCRdb fed the 5' RACE reads into MiXCR, producing one record per CDR3 protein. The repertoire holds hundreds of thousands of distinct CDR3 sequences, with less than 20% as singletons. The sample is drawn from a study of T cells after yellow fever vaccination. Study as a whole: Low-cell-number fractions underwent preparation using SMART-Seq v4 Ultra Low Input. Study-level results: Once the booster was given, most primary-vaccination clones reappeared, at around 96% for CD4 and roughly 90% for CD8.

The CDR3 runs to 15 residues. Trimming took off 4 bases at V and 7 bases at J, with 18 bases between the two ends. The germline V gene encodes CDR1 LGHNA and CDR2 YSLEER. This TCR derives from a man aged 18 to 35 who received the YFV17D yellow fever vaccine. Sample: PBMCs, taken more than 4 days after the first yellow fever vaccination. J is TRBJ2-3 and V is TRBV4-3, with D perhaps TRBD1 or TRBD2 (7 bases each). This CDR3 is CASSPSTQGGNTQYF. CDR3 DNA sequence: TGCGCCAGCAGCCCCTCAACCCAGGGGGGGAATACGCAGTATTTT.